The 7 T cell receptor beta chains presented below share a single source sample, sequenced in a study of blood T cell repertoires in COVID-19. The assay was immunoSEQ multiplex PCR, and TCRdb's table has in-frame clones only and misses some. The sample yields approximately 240,000 clones, roughly 87% seen once. The sample comprised PBMCs or T cells enriched from blood (not recorded which). These receptors were taken from a woman in her 30s with acute COVID-19.

Details on this clone: A read error may produce the germline difference seen at one junction end. J is TRBJ2-4 and V is TRBV2, with 9 nucleotides matching TRBD1. CDR3 length equals 14 residues. Germline V lookup: CDR1 SNHLY, CDR2 FYNNEI. The CDR3 sequence: CASSRDRVSHRAHF. The CDR3, as DNA: TGTGCCAGCAGTCGGGACAGGGTCTCTCATAGGGCTCACTTC.

This chain links TRBV18 with TRBJ2-5; TRBD2 matches at 7 bases. CDR3 length: 16 amino acids. Germline assignment: CDR1 KGHSH and CDR2 LQKENI. Losses at the gene ends were 1 base for V and 0 bases for J; bases not matched to a gene: 5. The CDR3 sequence: CASSPRDGGYQETQYF. In DNA form, the CDR3 reads TGTGCCAGCTCACCACGGGACGGGGGGTACCAAGAGACCCAGTACTTC.

V and J are TRBV19 and TRBJ1-5; possible D gene TRBD1, 5 bases. There are 14 residues in the CDR3. CDR1 is LNHDA, CDR2 SQIVND, per germline (reference sequence). The germline V and J ends were trimmed by 5 bases and 5 bases, with 13 bases remaining between them. CDR3: CASSLQGWDQPQHF. CDR3 nucleotides: TGTGCCAGTAGTCTGCAGGGTTGGGATCAGCCCCAGCATTTT.

The chain has TRBV20-1 and TRBJ1-1; possibly TRBD1 for D (6 bases). The CDR3 has 14 residues. Trimming removed 6 bases from V and 4 bases from J, with 18 bases in between. Per germline, CDR1 DFQATT and CDR2 SNEGSKA (reference sequence). The CDR3 loop is CSASDTGRGTEAFF. In nucleotides, the CDR3 is TGCAGTGCAAGTGATACAGGGAGAGGCACTGAAGCTTTCTTT.

The rearrangement links TRBV19 to TRBJ1-4; tentative D call: TRBD1 (6 bases). Trimming removed 7 bases at V and 5 bases at J, with 17 bases between. The CDR3 totals 15 residues. The germline V gene has CDR1 LNHDA and CDR2 SQIVND (reference sequence). The CDR3 spells CASTDIGGQNEKLFF. The DNA of the CDR3 is TGTGCCAGTACCGATATAGGGGGACAAAATGAAAAACTGTTTTTT.

The count of this clone is one. The chain employs TRBV5-4 and TRBJ1-2; TRBD1 agrees at 7 bases. The germline V gene encodes CDR1 SGHNT and CDR2 YYREEE (reference sequence). The CDR3 consists of 13 residues. V lost 3 bases to trimming and J lost 5 bases; unmatched junction nucleotides: 4. CDR3 in amino acids: CASSWGQKYGYTF. The CDR3 bases are TGTGCCAGCAGCTGGGGACAGAAATATGGCTACACCTTC.

This clone was found a few times. The V and J genes are TRBV28 and TRBJ1-2; perhaps TRBD1 as D (6 bases). CDR3 length equals 13 residues. The germline V gene encodes CDR1 MDHEN and CDR2 SYDVKM. With 3 bases removed from V and 4 bases from J, the gap between germline ends came to 9 bases. The CDR3 loop reads CASSLQGSYGYTF. The CDR3 bases are TGTGCCAGCAGTTTGCAGGGGAGCTATGGCTACACCTTC.